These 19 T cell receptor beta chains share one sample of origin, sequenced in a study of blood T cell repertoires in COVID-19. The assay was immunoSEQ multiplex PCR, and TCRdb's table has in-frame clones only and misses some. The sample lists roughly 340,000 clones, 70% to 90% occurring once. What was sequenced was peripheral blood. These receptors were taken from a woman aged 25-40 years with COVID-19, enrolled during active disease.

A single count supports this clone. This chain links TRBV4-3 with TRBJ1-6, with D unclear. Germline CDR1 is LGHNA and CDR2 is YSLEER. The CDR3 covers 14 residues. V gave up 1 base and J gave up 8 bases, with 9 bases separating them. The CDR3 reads CASSQGRFDSPLHF. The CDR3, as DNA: TGCGCCAGCAGCCAAGGCCGGTTCGATTCACCCCTCCACTTT.

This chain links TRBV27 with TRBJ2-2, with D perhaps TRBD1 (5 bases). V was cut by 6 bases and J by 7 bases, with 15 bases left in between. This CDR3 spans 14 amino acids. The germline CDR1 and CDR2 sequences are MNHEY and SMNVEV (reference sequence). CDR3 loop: CASRPPDISGELFF. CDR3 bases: TGTGCCAGCAGACCTCCGGACATTAGCGGGGAGCTGTTTTTT.

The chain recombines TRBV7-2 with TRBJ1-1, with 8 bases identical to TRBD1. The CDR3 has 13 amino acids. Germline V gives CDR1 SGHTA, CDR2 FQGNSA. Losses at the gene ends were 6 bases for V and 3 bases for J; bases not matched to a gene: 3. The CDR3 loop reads CASSPQGDTEAFF. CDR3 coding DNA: TGTGCCAGCAGTCCACAGGGGGACACTGAAGCTTTCTTT.

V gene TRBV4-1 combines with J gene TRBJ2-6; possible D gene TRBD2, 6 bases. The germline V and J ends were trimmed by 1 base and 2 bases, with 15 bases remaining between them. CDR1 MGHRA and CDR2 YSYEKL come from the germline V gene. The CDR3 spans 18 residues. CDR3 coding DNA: TGCGCCAGCAGCCAAGTTGGGAGGTCTCCCCCTGGGGCCAACGTCCTGACTTTC. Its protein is CASSQVGRSPPGANVLTF.

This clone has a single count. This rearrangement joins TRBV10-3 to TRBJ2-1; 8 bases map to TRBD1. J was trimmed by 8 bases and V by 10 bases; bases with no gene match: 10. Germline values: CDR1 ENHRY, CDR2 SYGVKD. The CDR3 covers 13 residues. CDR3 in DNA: TGTGCCACCCACGGACAGGGAAGCGATGAGCAGTTCTTC. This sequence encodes CATHGQGSDEQFF.

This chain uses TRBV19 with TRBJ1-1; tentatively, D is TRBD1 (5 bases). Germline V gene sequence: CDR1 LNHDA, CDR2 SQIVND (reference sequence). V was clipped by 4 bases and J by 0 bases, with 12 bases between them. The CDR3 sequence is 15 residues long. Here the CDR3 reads CASSTLKGMNTEAFF. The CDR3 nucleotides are TGTGCCAGTAGTACCCTAAAGGGGATGAACACTGAAGCTTTCTTT.

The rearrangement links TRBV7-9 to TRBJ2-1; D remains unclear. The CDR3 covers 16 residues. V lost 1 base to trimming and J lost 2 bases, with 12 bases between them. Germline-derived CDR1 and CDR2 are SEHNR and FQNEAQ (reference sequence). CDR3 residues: CASSLGLATTYNEQFF. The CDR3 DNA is TGTGCCAGCAGCTTAGGTTTAGCCACTACCTACAATGAGCAGTTCTTC. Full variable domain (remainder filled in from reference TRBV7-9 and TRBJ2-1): DTGVSQNPRHKITKRGQNVTFRCDPISEHNRLYWYRQTLGQGPEFLTYFQNEAQLEKSRLLSDRFSAERPKGSFSTLEIQRTEQGDSAMYLCASSLGLATTYNEQFFGPGTRLTVL.

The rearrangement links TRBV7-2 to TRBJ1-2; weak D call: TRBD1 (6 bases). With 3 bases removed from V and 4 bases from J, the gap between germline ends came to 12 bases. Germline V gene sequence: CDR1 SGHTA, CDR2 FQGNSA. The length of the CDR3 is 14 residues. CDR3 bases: TGTGCCAGCAGCTTGCAACAGGGCTTCTATGGCTACACCTTC. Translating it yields CASSLQQGFYGYTF.

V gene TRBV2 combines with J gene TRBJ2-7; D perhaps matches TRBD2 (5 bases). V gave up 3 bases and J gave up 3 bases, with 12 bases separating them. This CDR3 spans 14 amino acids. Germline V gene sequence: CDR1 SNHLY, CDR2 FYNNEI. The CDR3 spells CASSDLLGLYEQYV. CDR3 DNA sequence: TGTGCCAGCAGTGATCTACTAGGCCTCTACGAGCAGTACGTC.

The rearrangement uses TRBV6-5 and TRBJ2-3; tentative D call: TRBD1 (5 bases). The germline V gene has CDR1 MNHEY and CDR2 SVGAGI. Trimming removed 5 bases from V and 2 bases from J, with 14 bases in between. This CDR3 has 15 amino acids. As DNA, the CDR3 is TGTGCCAGCAGTCCCCGACAGATTCACACAGATACGCAGTATTTT. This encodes CASSPRQIHTDTQYF.

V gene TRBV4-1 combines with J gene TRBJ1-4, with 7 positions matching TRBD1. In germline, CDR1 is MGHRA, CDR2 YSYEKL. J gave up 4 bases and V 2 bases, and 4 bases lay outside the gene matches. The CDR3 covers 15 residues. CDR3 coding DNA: TGCGCCAGCAGCCAAACAGGGGTCTTTAATGAAAAACTGTTTTTT. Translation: CASSQTGVFNEKLFF.

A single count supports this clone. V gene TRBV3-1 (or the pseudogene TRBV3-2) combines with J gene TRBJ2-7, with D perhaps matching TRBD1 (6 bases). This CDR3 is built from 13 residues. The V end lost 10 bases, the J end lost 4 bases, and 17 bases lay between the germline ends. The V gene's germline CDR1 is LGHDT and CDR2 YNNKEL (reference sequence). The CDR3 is CATIQGFKYEQYV. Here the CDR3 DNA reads TGTGCCACAATACAGGGATTTAAATACGAGCAGTACGTC.

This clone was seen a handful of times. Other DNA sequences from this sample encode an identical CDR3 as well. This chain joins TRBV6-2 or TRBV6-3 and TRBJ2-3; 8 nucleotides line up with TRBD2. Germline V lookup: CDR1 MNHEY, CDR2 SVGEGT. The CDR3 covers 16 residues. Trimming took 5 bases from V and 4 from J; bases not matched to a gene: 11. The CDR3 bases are TGTGCCAGCAGTAGAGCGGGGGAAGTTCAGGCAGATACGCAGTATTTT. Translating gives CASSRAGEVQADTQYF.

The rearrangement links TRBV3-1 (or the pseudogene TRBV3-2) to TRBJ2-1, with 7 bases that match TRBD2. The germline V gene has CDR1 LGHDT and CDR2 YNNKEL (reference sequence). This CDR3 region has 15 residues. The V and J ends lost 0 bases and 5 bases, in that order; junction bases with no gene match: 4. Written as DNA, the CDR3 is TGTGCCAGCAGCCAAGATCCCGGGAGGCACAATGAGCAGTTCTTC. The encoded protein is CASSQDPGRHNEQFF.

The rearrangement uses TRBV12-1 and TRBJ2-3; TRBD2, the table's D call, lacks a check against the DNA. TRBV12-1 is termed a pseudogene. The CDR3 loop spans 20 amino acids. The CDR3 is CASSFARLAGGLPHTDTQYF. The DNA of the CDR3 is TGTGCCAGCAGCTTTGCGCGGCTAGCGGGAGGCCTCCCCCACACAGATACGCAGTATTTT.

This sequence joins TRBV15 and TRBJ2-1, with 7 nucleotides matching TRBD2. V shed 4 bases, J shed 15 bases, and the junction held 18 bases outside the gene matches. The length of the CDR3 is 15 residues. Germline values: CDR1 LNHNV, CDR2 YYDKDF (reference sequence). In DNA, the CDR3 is TGTGCCACCAGCAAAGAGCGAGCTAGCGGAAAGGGAGGGTTCTTC. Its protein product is CATSKERASGKGGFF.

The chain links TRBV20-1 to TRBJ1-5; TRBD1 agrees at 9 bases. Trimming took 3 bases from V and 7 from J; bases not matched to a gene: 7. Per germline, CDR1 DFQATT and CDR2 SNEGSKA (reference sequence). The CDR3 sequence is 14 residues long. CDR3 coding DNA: TGCAGTGCTAGTGTCGGGACAGGGAGCCAGCCCCAGCATTTT. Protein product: CSASVGTGSQPQHF.

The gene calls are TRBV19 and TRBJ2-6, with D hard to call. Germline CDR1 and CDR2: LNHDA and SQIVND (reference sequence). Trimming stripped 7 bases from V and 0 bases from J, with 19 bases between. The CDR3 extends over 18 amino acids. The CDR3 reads CASNELGMRSSGANVLTF. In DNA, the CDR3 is TGTGCCAGTAACGAACTCGGTATGAGGAGCTCTGGGGCCAACGTCCTGACTTTC. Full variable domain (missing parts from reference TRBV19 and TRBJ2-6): DGGITQSPKYLFRKEGQNVTLSCEQNLNHDAMYWYRQDPGQGLRLIYYSQIVNDFQKGDIAEGYSVSREKKESFPLTVTSAQKNPTAFYLCASNELGMRSSGANVLTFGAGSRLTVL.

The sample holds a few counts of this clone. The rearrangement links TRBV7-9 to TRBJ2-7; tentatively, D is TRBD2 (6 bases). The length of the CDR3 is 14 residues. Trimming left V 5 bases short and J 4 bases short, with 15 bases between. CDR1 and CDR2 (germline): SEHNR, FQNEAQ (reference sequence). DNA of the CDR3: TGTGCCAGCAGCCCCGCGGGACCTAAATACGAGCAGTACTTC. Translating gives CASSPAGPKYEQYF.